This TCR beta chain is from a study of blood T cells in healthy people across ages. Across the whole study: Template switching captured about one barcoded beta molecule per two T cells.

The authors ran a second PCR of roughly 6 to 12 cycles using a sample-barcoded 5' primer and a J-beta primer mix. Per sample, CDR3-containing paired-end reads numbered at least 2.5 million. Each CDR3 protein is one row after TCRdb ran MiXCR on the 5' RACE reads. This table holds 1.5 million to 2 million distinct CDR3 sequences, about 50% found once. General study points: Greater diversity and more naive CD4+ cells were seen in long-lived donors than in aged donors.

This clonotype was recorded once. Its antigen remains unknown. CDR1 is MNHNY and CDR2 is SVGAGI in the germline V gene (reference sequence). The CDR3 is 14 residues long. Unmatched junction bases numbered 16, after V lost 7 bases and J lost 11 bases. This sequence joins TRBV6-6 and TRBJ2-5, with 7 bases aligning to TRBD1. This receptor was taken from a woman between 40 and 55 years old in good health. What was sequenced was blood. The CDR3 DNA follows: TGTGCCAGCATGAGCTTAGGGACAGCAGGATCGCAGTACTTC. Encoded protein: CASMSLGTAGSQYF.